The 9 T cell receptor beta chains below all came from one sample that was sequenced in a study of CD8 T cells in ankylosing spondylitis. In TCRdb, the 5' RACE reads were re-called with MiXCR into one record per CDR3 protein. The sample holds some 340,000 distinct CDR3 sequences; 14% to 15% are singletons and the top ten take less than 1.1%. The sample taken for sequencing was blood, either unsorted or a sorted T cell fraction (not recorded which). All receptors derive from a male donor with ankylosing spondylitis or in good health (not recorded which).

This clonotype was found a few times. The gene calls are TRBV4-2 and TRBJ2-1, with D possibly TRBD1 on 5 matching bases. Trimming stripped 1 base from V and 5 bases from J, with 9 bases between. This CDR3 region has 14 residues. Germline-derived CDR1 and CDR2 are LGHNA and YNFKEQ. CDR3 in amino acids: CASSQAIQDNEQFF. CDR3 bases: TGTGCCAGCAGCCAAGCAATACAGGACAATGAGCAGTTCTTC.

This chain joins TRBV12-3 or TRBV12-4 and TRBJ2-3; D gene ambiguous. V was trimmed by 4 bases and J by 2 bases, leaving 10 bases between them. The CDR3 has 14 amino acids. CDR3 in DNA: TGTGCCAGCAGTTCCCTTTGGTTCACAGATACGCAGTATTTT. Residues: CASSSLWFTDTQYF.

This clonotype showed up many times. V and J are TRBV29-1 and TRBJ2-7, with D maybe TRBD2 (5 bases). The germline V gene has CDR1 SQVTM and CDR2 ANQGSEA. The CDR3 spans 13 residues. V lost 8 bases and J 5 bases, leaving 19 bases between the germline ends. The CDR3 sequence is CSPAGEGTHEQYF. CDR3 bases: TGCAGCCCTGCGGGTGAGGGAACTCACGAGCAGTACTTC.

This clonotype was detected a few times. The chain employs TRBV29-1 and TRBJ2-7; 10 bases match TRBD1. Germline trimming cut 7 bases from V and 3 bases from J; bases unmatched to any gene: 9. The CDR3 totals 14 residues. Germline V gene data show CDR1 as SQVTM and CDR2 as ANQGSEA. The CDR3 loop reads CSAGWGQGRYEQYF. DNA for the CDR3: TGCAGCGCCGGTTGGGGACAGGGGCGCTACGAGCAGTACTTC.

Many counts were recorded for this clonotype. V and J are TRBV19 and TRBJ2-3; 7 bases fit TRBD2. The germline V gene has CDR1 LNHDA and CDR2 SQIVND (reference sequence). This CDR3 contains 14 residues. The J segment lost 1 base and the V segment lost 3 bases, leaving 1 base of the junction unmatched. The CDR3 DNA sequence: TGTGCCAGTAGTATCAGCGGGGGCACAGATACGCAGTATTTT. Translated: CASSISGGTDTQYF.

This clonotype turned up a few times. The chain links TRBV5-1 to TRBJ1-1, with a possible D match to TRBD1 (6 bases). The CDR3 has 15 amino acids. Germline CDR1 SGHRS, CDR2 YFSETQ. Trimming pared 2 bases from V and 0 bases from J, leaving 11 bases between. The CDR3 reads CASSFKQGMNTEAFF. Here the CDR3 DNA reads TGCGCCAGCAGCTTTAAACAGGGCATGAACACTGAAGCTTTCTTT.

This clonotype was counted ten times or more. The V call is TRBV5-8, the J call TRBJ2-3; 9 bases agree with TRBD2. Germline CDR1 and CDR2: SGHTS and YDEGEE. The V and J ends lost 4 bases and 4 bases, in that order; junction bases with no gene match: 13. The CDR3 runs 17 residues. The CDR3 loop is CASSLPDGLASADTQYF. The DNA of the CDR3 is TGTGCCAGCAGCCTACCCGACGGACTAGCGTCGGCAGATACGCAGTATTTT.

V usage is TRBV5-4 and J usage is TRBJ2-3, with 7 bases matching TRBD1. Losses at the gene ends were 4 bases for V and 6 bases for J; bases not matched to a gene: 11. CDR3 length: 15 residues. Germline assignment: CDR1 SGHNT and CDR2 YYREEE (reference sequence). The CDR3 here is CASSEQGRAEDTQYF. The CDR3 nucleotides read TGTGCCAGCAGCGAACAGGGGCGGGCGGAGGATACGCAGTATTTT.

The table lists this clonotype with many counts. The DNA of the CDR3 is TGCGCCAGCAGCTTGGCTCAGGCTAACACCGGGGAGCTGTTTTTT. Translated, it gives CASSLAQANTGELFF. V is TRBV5-1 and J is TRBJ2-2, with unresolved D. The V end was cut by 0 bases, the J end by 2 bases, with 8 bases between. Germline CDR1 SGHRS, CDR2 YFSETQ. This CDR3 is 15 amino acids long. The complete variable domain, with remaining parts taken from reference TRBV5-1 and TRBJ2-2, reads KAGVTQTPRYLIKTRGQQVTLSCSPISGHRSVSWYQQTPGQGLQFLFEYFSETQRNKGNFPGRFSGRQFSNSRSEMNVSTLELGDSALYLCASSLAQANTGELFFGEGSRLTVL.